Below are 29 T cell receptor beta chains sequenced from a single sample in a study of T cell changes during pregnancy in multiple sclerosis. Profiled with immunoSEQ multiplex PCR; TCRdb holds only in-frame clones, not every one. The table has about 92,000 clones, 80% to 95% seen once. Sample: peripheral blood, taken in the first trimester of pregnancy. Source of these receptors: a female donor with multiple sclerosis, enrolled in a pregnancy study.

This chain joins TRBV11-2 and TRBJ2-1, with D possibly matching TRBD1 (6 bases). Trimming took 5 bases from V and 6 from J, leaving 17 bases between them. CDR1 is SGHAT, CDR2 FQNNGV, per germline. This CDR3 region has 15 residues. CDR3 nucleotide sequence: TGTGCCAGCAGCGTCCGGGACACCGGGTCCAATGAGCAGTTCTTC. It specifies CASSVRDTGSNEQFF.

This clone occurred once. The chain is built from TRBV28 and TRBJ2-7; 8 nucleotides align to TRBD2. The ends lost 6 bases at V and 1 base at J; junction bases unmatched: 20. Germline values: CDR1 MDHEN, CDR2 SYDVKM. The CDR3 extends over 19 amino acids. The CDR3 protein is CASSQILSDRLAPSYEQYF. The DNA for the CDR3 is TGTGCCAGCAGCCAAATCCTCTCCGACCGACTAGCGCCTTCCTACGAGCAGTACTTC.

In DNA, the CDR3 is TGTGCCAGCAGTCCGACAGGGCCGAACACCGGGGAGCTGTTTTTT. This translates into CASSPTGPNTGELFF. This chain connects TRBV28 to TRBJ2-2; 7 bases are a match to TRBD1. Per the germline V gene, CDR1 is MDHEN and CDR2 is SYDVKM. V dropped 5 bases and J dropped 0; count of bases not matched to a gene: 3. The length of the CDR3 is 15 residues.

Only one count was recorded for this clone. The chain combines TRBV2 with TRBJ2-5; possibly TRBD2 for D (6 bases). Germline loops: CDR1 SNHLY, CDR2 FYNNEI. This CDR3 is 14 amino acids long. Trimming pared 2 bases from V and 1 base from J, leaving 8 bases between. The DNA of the CDR3 is TGTGCCAGCAGTGAACTAGCGACCCAAGAGACCCAGTACTTC. Protein: CASSELATQETQYF.

This clone was observed once. The rearrangement joins TRBV2 to TRBJ1-5; a possible D gene is TRBD1 (6 bases). The CDR3 runs 14 residues. Trimming pared 1 base from V and 8 bases from J, leaving 12 bases between. Germline V gene sequence: CDR1 SNHLY, CDR2 FYNNEI. The DNA for the CDR3 is TGTGCCAGCAGTGAAGAAATAGGGGGGGAGCCCCAGCATTTT. Amino acid sequence: CASSEEIGGEPQHF.

This clone was detected only a few times. This sequence joins TRBV27 and TRBJ2-1; TRBD1 might be the D (6 bases). This CDR3 is 15 amino acids long. Germline V gene sequence: CDR1 MNHEY, CDR2 SMNVEV (reference sequence). Trimming took 6 bases from V and 7 from J, leaving 19 bases between them. The chain's CDR3 is CASSCSPGHQNEQFF. Written as DNA, the CDR3 is TGTGCCAGCAGCTGCTCGCCGGGACACCAAAATGAGCAGTTCTTC.

This chain joins TRBV5-1 and TRBJ2-2, with TRBD1 identical over 7 bases. The CDR3 contains 17 residues. Per germline, CDR1 SGHRS and CDR2 YFSETQ. J lost 3 bases, V lost 5 bases, and 13 bases had no gene match. Here the CDR3 reads CASRALMGQSYTGELFF. The CDR3 bases are TGCGCCAGCAGGGCGCTTATGGGACAGAGTTACACCGGGGAGCTGTTTTTT.

The V and J genes are TRBV28 and TRBJ1-1; D gene ambiguous. The CDR3 spans 13 residues. The V end lost 7 bases, the J end lost 0 bases, and 9 bases lay between the germline ends. CDR1 and CDR2 (germline): MDHEN, SYDVKM. Here the CDR3 reads CASIVNLNTEAFF. CDR3 DNA sequence: TGTGCCAGCATTGTAAATTTGAACACTGAAGCTTTCTTT.

This chain links TRBV7-6 with TRBJ2-5, with 7 bases identical to TRBD1. Losses at the gene ends were 1 base for V and 3 bases for J; bases not matched to a gene: 14. The CDR3 consists of 18 residues. Looked up from germline, CDR1 is SGHVS and CDR2 is FNYEAQ. The CDR3 DNA reads as TGTGCCAGCAGCTTAGAGGTCCCGGGACAGTTTGGGAAAGAGACCCAGTACTTC. This gives the protein CASSLEVPGQFGKETQYF.

V usage is TRBV5-1 and J usage is TRBJ2-3; D is possibly TRBD1 (5 bases). CDR1 SGHRS and CDR2 YFSETQ come from the germline V gene. With 5 bases removed from V and 3 bases from J, the gap between germline ends came to 10 bases. CDR3 size: 13 residues. CDR3 DNA: TGCGCCAGCAGGGGCAGGGAAACAGATACGCAGTATTTT. Translation: CASRGRETDTQYF.

The chain joins TRBV23-1 to TRBJ1-5; weak D call: TRBD1 (6 bases). TRBV23-1 counts as an open reading frame of uncertain function. The CDR3 has 16 residues. With 3 bases removed from V and 6 bases from J, the gap between germline ends came to 18 bases. CDR3 sequence reads: CASSHPDRTKRQPQHF. In nucleotides, the CDR3 is TGCGCCAGCAGTCATCCCGACAGGACGAAGCGTCAGCCCCAGCATTTT.

The table lists this clone with a count of one. This chain links TRBV28 with TRBJ1-2; D might be TRBD1 (5 bases). V was pared by 5 bases and J by 5 bases, with 9 bases between. Germline V gene data show CDR1 as MDHEN and CDR2 as SYDVKM. This CDR3 is 12 amino acids long. CDR3: CASSLGPYGYTF. CDR3 nucleotide sequence: TGTGCCAGCAGTCTGGGGCCTTATGGCTACACCTTC.

The chain has TRBV19 and TRBJ1-4; 12 positions agree with TRBD1. Trimming removed 1 base from V and 8 bases from J; junction bases left unmatched: 5. The CDR3 totals 16 residues. Germline lookup yields CDR1 LNHDA and CDR2 SQIVND (reference sequence). The CDR3: CASSIGGTGGREKLFF. Here the CDR3 DNA reads TGTGCCAGTAGTATAGGTGGGACAGGGGGCCGCGAAAAACTGTTTTTT.

This chain joins TRBV15 and TRBJ2-7; 8 positions agree with TRBD1. CDR1 is LNHNV, CDR2 YYDKDF, per germline (reference sequence). The CDR3 extends over 15 amino acids. After removal of 3 bases from V and 0 bases from J, the junction contained 4 bases not matched to a gene. CDR3 in amino acids: CATSRDRASSYEQYF. CDR3 nucleotides: TGTGCCACCAGCAGGGACAGGGCGAGCTCCTACGAGCAGTACTTC.

This CDR3 is CASSYVAGEQFF. DNA of the CDR3: TGTGCCAGCAGTTATGTAGCGGGTGAGCAGTTCTTC. The chain couples TRBV27 to TRBJ2-1; 7 positions match TRBD2. The CDR3 is made up of 12 amino acids. J lost 9 bases, V lost 4 bases, and 3 bases had no gene match. Germline CDR1 is MNHEY and CDR2 is SMNVEV (reference sequence).

The V gene is TRBV11-3, the J gene TRBJ2-2, with 12 positions matching TRBD2. From germline, CDR1 is SGHNT and CDR2 YENEEA. The CDR3 length is 18 residues. The trim removed 1 base at V and 5 bases at J, leaving 8 bases unmatched. CDR3: CASSLVYPGLAGTGELFF. CDR3 DNA: TGTGCCAGCAGCTTAGTCTACCCCGGACTAGCGGGAACCGGGGAGCTGTTTTTT. The complete variable domain, with remaining parts taken from reference TRBV11-3 and TRBJ2-2, reads EAGVVQSPRYKIIEKKQPVAFWCNPISGHNTLYWYLQNLGQGPELLIRYENEEAVDDSQLPKDRFSAERLKGVDSTLKIQPAELGDSAVYLCASSLVYPGLAGTGELFFGEGSRLTVL.

This sequence joins TRBV7-9 and TRBJ2-5, with D hard to call. This CDR3 region has 15 residues. Trimming cost V 5 bases and J 2 bases, with 15 bases left between them. Germline CDR1 SEHNR, CDR2 FQNEAQ (reference sequence). The CDR3 spells CASSASTGRQETQYF. The CDR3 coding sequence is TGTGCCAGCAGCGCTTCGACTGGAAGACAAGAGACCCAGTACTTC.

CDR3 coding DNA: TGCAGTGCGCGAGGGGGCCATGAGCAGTTCTTC. Translation: CSARGGHEQFF. The chain has TRBV20-1 and TRBJ2-1; the match to TRBD1 covers 7 bases. After removal of 6 bases from V and 8 bases from J, the junction contained 4 bases not matched to a gene. Germline V lookup: CDR1 DFQATT, CDR2 SNEGSKA (reference sequence). CDR3 length: 11 amino acids.

The V gene is TRBV6-1, the J gene TRBJ2-7; the match to TRBD1 covers 7 bases. Germline trimming cut 11 bases from V and 3 bases from J; bases unmatched to any gene: 7. CDR1 and CDR2 (germline): MNHNS, SASEGT. The CDR3 has 12 amino acids. The DNA of the CDR3 is TGTGCCCGCTTTAGGGACAGCTACGAGCAGTACTTC. Protein product: CARFRDSYEQYF.

The rearrangement joins TRBV2 to TRBJ2-1; TRBD2 matches at 7 bases. This CDR3 is 13 amino acids long. V gave up 7 bases and J gave up 4 bases; unmatched junction bases: 4. Germline CDR1 SNHLY, CDR2 FYNNEI. The CDR3 spells CASKGLSYNEQFF. The CDR3 DNA reads as TGTGCCAGCAAGGGACTATCTTACAATGAGCAGTTCTTC.

This rearrangement joins TRBV29-1 to TRBJ2-7; TRBD1 agrees at 11 bases. V lost 4 bases and J lost 4; bases outside the gene matches: 9. The CDR3 has 15 residues. Germline loops: CDR1 SQVTM, CDR2 ANQGSEA. The CDR3 region is CSVGSWTGGMYEQYF. In DNA, the CDR3 is TGCAGCGTTGGAAGTTGGACAGGGGGCATGTACGAGCAGTACTTC.

The chain couples TRBV27 to TRBJ1-2, with a tentative D call TRBD1 (6 bases). V lost 8 bases, J lost 2 bases, and 12 bases lay in between. Germline V gene lookup returns CDR1 MNHEY and CDR2 SMNVEV (reference sequence). This CDR3 is 13 amino acids long. For the CDR3, the DNA is TGTGCCAGCGCAAGGACAGTGAACTATGGCTACACCTTC. It translates to CASARTVNYGYTF.

The rearrangement uses TRBV2 and TRBJ2-4; 8 positions match TRBD2. The CDR3 is 16 residues long. Germline values: CDR1 SNHLY, CDR2 FYNNEI. V shed 2 bases, J shed 0 bases, and the junction held 3 bases outside the gene matches. CDR3 residues: CASSETSGVAKNIQYF. CDR3 nucleotide sequence: TGTGCCAGCAGTGAAACTAGCGGAGTAGCCAAAAACATTCAGTACTTC.

V and J are TRBV7-2 and TRBJ1-4, with TRBD1 matching over 10 bases. The V and J ends lost 5 bases and 5 bases, in that order; junction bases with no gene match: 5. Germline values: CDR1 SGHTA, CDR2 FQGNSA. The CDR3 has 15 residues. The CDR3 loop reads CASSIDRGRNEKLFF. CDR3 DNA: TGTGCCAGCAGCATCGACAGGGGGCGGAATGAAAAACTGTTTTTT.

The chain employs TRBV5-1 and TRBJ2-1, with 7 bases lining up with TRBD2. Germline CDR1 reads SGHRS; CDR2 reads YFSETQ. The J segment lost 4 bases and the V segment lost 6 bases, leaving 13 bases of the junction unmatched. The CDR3 runs 16 residues. The CDR3 is CASKSYGRIRYNEQFF. The CDR3 DNA reads TGCGCCAGCAAGTCATACGGGAGGATCCGGTACAATGAGCAGTTCTTC.

This chain uses TRBV28 with TRBJ2-5; 7 bases line up with TRBD1. CDR1 and CDR2 from the germline V gene are MDHEN and SYDVKM. Losses at the gene ends were 5 bases for V and 5 bases for J; bases not matched to a gene: 8. The CDR3 runs 14 residues. Here the CDR3 DNA reads TGTGCCAGCAGTCCTCAGGGGGTGGGTGAGACCCAGTACTTC. It codes for CASSPQGVGETQYF. Together with reference TRBV28 and TRBJ2-5, the CDR3 gives the full variable domain: DVKVTQSSRYLVKRTGEKVFLECVQDMDHENMFWYRQDPGLGLRLIYFSYDVKMKEKGDIPEGYSVSREKKERFSLILESASTNQTSMYLCASSPQGVGETQYFGPGTRLLVL.

The chain links TRBV7-9 to TRBJ2-1; 10 bases agree with TRBD2. The CDR3 sequence is 15 residues long. Germline V lookup: CDR1 SEHNR, CDR2 FQNEAQ (reference sequence). V trimming: 3 bases; J trimming: 3 bases; junction bases outside the gene matches: 2. The DNA for the CDR3 is TGTGCCAGCAGCTTGGGACTAGCGTACTACAATGAGCAGTTCTTC. Its protein product is CASSLGLAYYNEQFF.

The chain couples TRBV4-3 to TRBJ1-1; D is perhaps TRBD1 (6 bases). Per germline, CDR1 LGHNA and CDR2 YSLEER. The V gene lost 2 bases and the J gene lost 5 bases, with 12 bases spanning the gap. This CDR3 has 14 residues. The chain's CDR3 is CASSQSGGRTEAFF. Written as DNA, the CDR3 is TGCGCCAGCAGCCAATCGGGGGGCAGGACTGAAGCTTTCTTT.

This chain joins TRBV4-1 and TRBJ2-1; 7 bases fit TRBD2. The CDR3 is 18 residues long. The germline gives CDR1 MGHRA, CDR2 YSYEKL. Trimming cost V 0 bases and J 8 bases; bases outside gene matches: 16. This CDR3 reads CASSQDLTGTGGSHEQFF. DNA for the CDR3: TGCGCCAGCAGCCAAGATTTGACGGGCACTGGCGGGAGTCATGAGCAGTTCTTC.